This TCR beta chain was retrieved from a study of blood T cell repertoires in COVID-19. The overall study: The United States, Italy and Spain supplied acute and convalescent COVID-19 samples. Sources were T cells, B-cell-depleted T cells, or PBMCs; the material itself was cDNA or gDNA.

V shed 3 bases, J shed 0 bases, and the junction held 2 bases outside the gene matches. Germline values: CDR1 SGDLS, CDR2 YYNGEE. This CDR3 has 14 amino acids. In the original workflow: Amplification from reference gene primers served as the basis for estimated nucleated cell counts. The table came from immunoSEQ multiplex PCR; TCRdb's copy has only in-frame clones and leaves some out. V and J calls and clone size come straight from that table; D and trimming were deduced from the DNA. The sample lists 170,000 or so clones; 90% to 95% were seen once. The specimen was peripheral blood. The sequence derives from a man between 50 and 59 years old with acute or convalescent COVID-19. The V call is TRBV9, the J call TRBJ1-2; 7 nucleotides match TRBD1. CDR3 DNA sequence: TGTGCCAGCAGCGGGACAGGTACTAACTATGGCTACACCTTC. Encoded protein: CASSGTGTNYGYTF.